Presented here are 19 T cell receptor beta chains from one specimen sequenced in a study of blood T cell repertoires in COVID-19. Using immunoSEQ multiplex PCR, the repertoire was profiled, and TCRdb retains in-frame clones only, with some absent. The sample holds roughly 250,000 clones, around 81% seen once. Sequenced input: peripheral blood. The receptors stem from a person aged 65-85 years with COVID-19, enrolled during active disease.

The rearrangement links TRBV28 to TRBJ1-4; maybe TRBD1 (5 bases). Trimming cost V 3 bases and J 5 bases, with 13 bases left between them. There are 15 residues in the CDR3. Germline CDR1 reads MDHEN; CDR2 reads SYDVKM. The CDR3 coding sequence is TGTGCCAGCAGTTTTGCACAGGCTCAAAATGAAAAACTGTTTTTT. Its translation is CASSFAQAQNEKLFF.

The chain links TRBV25-1 to TRBJ1-3; 10 bases agree with TRBD1. The CDR3 has 15 amino acids. V dropped 7 bases and J dropped 6; count of bases not matched to a gene: 9. The germline V gene encodes CDR1 MGHDK and CDR2 SYGVNS. CDR3 sequence (DNA): TGTGCCAGCACCACCAGACAGGGGGCGGAAAACACCATATATTTT. This gives the protein CASTTRQGAENTIYF. Combining the CDR3 with reference TRBV25-1 and TRBJ1-3 gives the whole variable domain EADIYQTPRYLVIGTGKKITLECSQTMGHDKMYWYQQDPGMELHLIHYSYGVNSTEKGDLSSESTVSRIRTEHFPLTLESARPSHTSQYLCASTTRQGAENTIYFGEGSWLTVV.

The genes are TRBV7-8 and TRBJ2-3; a weak D match, TRBD1 (8 bases). The ends were cut back, 6 bases at V and 4 bases at J, with 20 bases in the middle. Germline V gene lookup returns CDR1 SGHVS and CDR2 FQNEAQ. The CDR3 is 16 amino acids. In nucleotides, the CDR3 is TGTGCCAGCAGACAGGGGGGGCCCTGGGGGGCAGATACGCAGTATTTT. This encodes CASRQGGPWGADTQYF. Based on the CDR3 plus reference TRBV7-8 and TRBJ2-3, the full variable domain is GAGVSQSPRYKVAKRGQDVALRCDPISGHVSLFWYQQALGQGPEFLTYFQNEAQLDKSGLPSDRFFAERPEGSVSTLKIQRTQQEDSAVYLCASRQGGPWGADTQYFGPGTRLTVL.

V usage is TRBV6-6 and J usage is TRBJ1-5; 9 nucleotides match TRBD1. Trimming removed 4 bases from V and 0 bases from J; junction bases left unmatched: 4. CDR3 size: 16 residues. Germline V gene data show CDR1 as MNHNY and CDR2 as SVGAGI (reference sequence). Here the CDR3 reads CASSFGQGNSNQPQHF. Here the CDR3 DNA reads TGTGCCAGCAGTTTCGGACAGGGGAATAGCAATCAGCCCCAGCATTTT.

This clone was observed once. The CDR3 sequence: CASRAASGGPYNEQFF. In DNA form, the CDR3 reads TGTGCCAGCAGGGCTGCGAGCGGGGGTCCATACAATGAGCAGTTCTTC. The chain employs TRBV28 and TRBJ2-1, with TRBD2 identical over 8 bases. Unmatched junction bases numbered 11, after V lost 6 bases and J lost 4 bases. Per germline, CDR1 MDHEN and CDR2 SYDVKM. The CDR3 contains 16 residues.

This sequence joins TRBV6-5 and TRBJ2-7; the D gene is possibly TRBD2 (5 bases). V was cut by 8 bases and J by 5 bases, with 10 bases left in between. The CDR3 runs to 11 residues. CDR1 MNHEY and CDR2 SVGAGI come from the germline V gene. The chain's CDR3 is CASGRGDEQYF. DNA of the CDR3: TGTGCCAGCGGCCGGGGTGACGAGCAGTACTTC.

The V and J genes are TRBV6-2 or TRBV6-3 and TRBJ1-5; D is perhaps TRBD1 (5 bases). The CDR3 covers 13 residues. The ends were cut back, 5 bases at V and 5 bases at J, with 10 bases in the middle. Germline V gives CDR1 MNHEY, CDR2 SVGEGT. Here the CDR3 reads CASSGTGYQPQHF. The CDR3 region has the DNA TGTGCCAGCAGTGGGACTGGCTATCAGCCCCAGCATTTT.

J is TRBJ1-3 and V is TRBV28; D is perhaps TRBD1 (5 bases). CDR3 length equals 14 residues. Germline loops: CDR1 MDHEN, CDR2 SYDVKM. Trimming stripped 7 bases from V and 2 bases from J, with 12 bases between. CDR3 protein: CASIKAGAGNTIYF. DNA for the CDR3: TGTGCCAGCATCAAGGCGGGGGCTGGAAACACCATATATTTT.

V gene TRBV19 combines with J gene TRBJ1-6; a weak D match, TRBD1 (5 bases). This CDR3 spans 13 amino acids. Trimming removed 4 bases at V and 8 bases at J, with 9 bases between. Looked up from germline, CDR1 is LNHDA and CDR2 is SQIVND (reference sequence). The DNA for the CDR3 is TGTGCCAGTAGTACCTTACAGGATTCACCCCTCCACTTT. Amino acid sequence: CASSTLQDSPLHF.

V usage is TRBV28 and J usage is TRBJ2-6; D perhaps matches TRBD1 (6 bases). Germline V gene data show CDR1 as MDHEN and CDR2 as SYDVKM. The CDR3 consists of 16 residues. Deletions cut 6 bases from V and 4 bases from J, with 16 bases between. CDR3 protein: CASRRGTGSGANVLTF. DNA of the CDR3: TGTGCCAGCAGGAGAGGAACAGGGTCCGGGGCCAACGTCCTGACTTTC.

The chain joins TRBV6-6 to TRBJ2-2; 9 nucleotides align to TRBD2. The trim removed 0 bases at V and 8 bases at J, leaving 4 bases unmatched. Germline CDR1 is MNHNY and CDR2 is SVGAGI (reference sequence). The CDR3 has 15 residues. CDR3 bases: TGTGCCAGCAGTTACTCGGGGACTAGCTTTGGGGAGCTGTTTTTT. The encoded protein is CASSYSGTSFGELFF.

The rearrangement joins TRBV6-2 or TRBV6-3 to TRBJ1-3; 7 nucleotides agree with TRBD1. Germline V gives CDR1 MNHEY, CDR2 SVGEGT. V gave up 6 bases and J gave up 6 bases; unmatched junction bases: 14. This CDR3 region has 16 residues. The CDR3 here is CASSAPGQINANTIYF. The CDR3 coding sequence is TGTGCCAGCAGCGCCCCGGGACAGATCAACGCAAACACCATATATTTT.

The chain combines TRBV19 with TRBJ2-7; the match to TRBD1 covers 9 bases. The V gene end was trimmed by 6 bases and the J gene end by 3 bases; junction bases not matched to a gene: 9. In germline, CDR1 is LNHDA, CDR2 SQIVND (reference sequence). This CDR3 region has 15 residues. This CDR3 is CASSSRGGQGYEQYF. The CDR3 coding sequence is TGTGCCAGTAGCTCCAGGGGGGGACAGGGCTACGAGCAGTACTTC.

The gene calls are TRBV3-1 (or the pseudogene TRBV3-2) and TRBJ2-7; TRBD1 matches at 8 bases. Germline CDR1 LGHDT, CDR2 YNNKEL (reference sequence). Losses at the gene ends were 0 bases for V and 5 bases for J; bases not matched to a gene: 9. The CDR3 is 16 residues long. The CDR3 DNA follows: TGTGCCAGCAGCCAAGATGTAAGACAGGGGTCGCACGAGCAGTACTTC. Translation gives CASSQDVRQGSHEQYF.

The chain joins TRBV27 to TRBJ1-1, with unresolved D. There are 11 residues in the CDR3. Germline V gene data show CDR1 as MNHEY and CDR2 as SMNVEV (reference sequence). Deletions cut 7 bases from V and 5 bases from J, with 8 bases between. The CDR3 spells CASISRTEAFF. The CDR3 bases are TGTGCCAGCATAAGTCGGACTGAAGCTTTCTTT.

The table lists this clone with a count of one. The chain links TRBV10-3 to TRBJ2-3; 7 bases map to TRBD2. J was trimmed by 6 bases and V by 9 bases; bases with no gene match: 6. This CDR3 comprises 12 residues. Germline loops: CDR1 ENHRY, CDR2 SYGVKD. In nucleotides, the CDR3 is TGTGCCATAAGGGACTATCCGGATACGCAGTATTTT. Amino acid sequence: CAIRDYPDTQYF.

The chain uses TRBV5-4 and TRBJ2-5; TRBD2 aligns across 10 bases. The CDR3 length is 14 residues. Trimming took 4 bases from V and 5 from J; bases not matched to a gene: 5. Germline V gene data show CDR1 as SGHNT and CDR2 as YYREEE (reference sequence). For the CDR3, the DNA is TGTGCCAGCAGCACGGAGCGGGGGGGCGAGACCCAGTACTTC. It codes for CASSTERGGETQYF.

The rearrangement joins TRBV4-2 to TRBJ2-5; the D is unclear. The ends were cut back, 5 bases at V and 4 bases at J, with 14 bases in the middle. The CDR3 totals 14 residues. Germline loops: CDR1 LGHNA, CDR2 YNFKEQ. CDR3 sequence reads: CASSLLGGLETQYF. Written as DNA, the CDR3 is TGTGCCAGCAGCTTGCTTGGCGGTCTAGAGACCCAGTACTTC.

The CDR3 reads CASSEGLLEQYF. The CDR3 DNA reads TGTGCCAGCAGTGAAGGACTGCTCGAGCAGTACTTC. V gene TRBV6-1 combines with J gene TRBJ2-7, with no clear D. Germline lookup yields CDR1 MNHNS and CDR2 SASEGT. The V end was cut by 1 base, the J end by 6 bases, with 7 bases between. This CDR3 spans 12 amino acids.